These T cell receptor beta chains were read from a single sample in a study of Graves' ophthalmopathy and Graves' hyperthyroidism. One entry per CDR3 protein, called by TCRdb with MiXCR from the multiplex PCR reads. The table lists hundreds of thousands of distinct CDR3 sequences, just over 40% of them singletons. The sample consisted of peripheral blood. The source is an adult man with Graves' ophthalmopathy. The CDR3 runs from the conserved cysteine through the conserved F or W. Each record gives: CDR3 length, clone size, V gene, D gene, J gene, CDR3 protein, CDR3 DNA. A D gene is named only where the DNA matches it firmly. Clone size, where shown, is once, few, many, or a class for clones that have expanded.

16	many	TRBV15	.	TRBJ2-7	CATSRDVLTSSYEQYF	TGTGCCACCAGCAGAGATGTCCTTACCAGCTCCTACGAGCAGTACTTC
16	.	TRBV19	TRBD2	TRBJ2-3	CASSLRAGDGADTQYF	TGTGCCAGTAGCCTCCGAGCGGGAGATGGTGCAGATACGCAGTATTTT
14	many	TRBV11-2	TRBD1	TRBJ2-7	CASSLRDRGPEQYF	TGTGCCAGCAGCCTCCGGGACAGGGGCCCCGAGCAGTACTTC
16	many	TRBV6-6	.	TRBJ1-1	CASSRAAGAMNTEAFF	TGTGCCAGCAGCCGGGCGGCAGGGGCCATGAACACTGAAGCTTTCTTT
14	many	TRBV10-2	.	TRBJ1-5	CASKDPGNGQPQHF	TGCGCCAGCAAGGACCCCGGGAACGGGCAGCCCCAGCATTTT
18	many	TRBV7-9	TRBD1	TRBJ2-6	CASSPLTTGPYGANVLTF	TGTGCCAGCAGCCCTCTTACGACAGGGCCCTACGGGGCCAACGTCCTGACTTTC
15	few	TRBV6-6	.	TRBJ1-1	CASSYLQGREPEAFF	TGTGCCAGCAGTTACTTGCAGGGGCGCGAACCTGAAGCTTTCTTT
15	few	TRBV12-3/TRBV12-4	TRBD1	TRBJ2-7	CASGDLGQGSYEQYF	TGTGCCAGCGGGGACCTGGGACAGGGTTCCTACGAGCAGTACTTC
13	many	TRBV7-8	.	TRBJ1-2	CASSTRGYYGYTF	TGTGCCAGCAGCACCCGGGGATACTATGGCTACACCTTC
18	.	TRBV19	TRBD2	TRBJ2-2	CASSVRGLAGTSTGELFF	TGTGCCAGTAGTGTAAGAGGACTAGCGGGGACCTCCACCGGGGAGCTGTTTTTT
13	many	TRBV10-3	.	TRBJ2-2	CATSLGVTGELFF	TGTGCCACCTCCCTAGGTGTCACCGGGGAGCTGTTTTTT